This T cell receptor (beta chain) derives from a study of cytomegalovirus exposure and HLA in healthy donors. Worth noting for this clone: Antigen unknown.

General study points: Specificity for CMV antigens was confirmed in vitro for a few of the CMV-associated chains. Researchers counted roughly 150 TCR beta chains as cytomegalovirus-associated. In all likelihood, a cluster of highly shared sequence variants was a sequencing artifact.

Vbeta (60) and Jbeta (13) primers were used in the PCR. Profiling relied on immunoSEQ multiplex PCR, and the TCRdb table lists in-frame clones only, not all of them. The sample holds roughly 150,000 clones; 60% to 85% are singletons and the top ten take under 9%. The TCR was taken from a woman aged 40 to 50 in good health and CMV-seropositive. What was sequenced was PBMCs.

CDR3 residues: CASSLSGESQPQHF. As DNA, the CDR3 is TGTGCCAGCAGCTTGTCCGGGGAATCGCAGCCCCAGCATTTT. V usage is TRBV7-9 and J usage is TRBJ1-5; D is undetermined. This CDR3 has 14 residues. V was clipped by 3 bases and J by 7 bases, with 13 bases between them. The germline CDR1 and CDR2 sequences are SEHNR and FQNEAQ (reference sequence).